Listed below are T cell receptor beta chains from one sample, sequenced in a study of cytomegalovirus exposure and HLA in healthy donors. The repertoire was sequenced with immunoSEQ multiplex PCR; TCRdb's copy has only in-frame clones and lacks some. The sample gives around 95,000 clones, about 74% of which show up once; about 1.8% is in the top ten. The sequenced sample consisted of PBMCs. The receptors originated from a male donor in good health and CMV-seronegative. Both conserved end residues are part of each CDR3. A D gene is named only where the DNA matches it firmly. The size field is filled for only some rows; it gives once, few, many or a size class.

>TRBJ1-3|TRBV10-2|-|-|12
TGCGCCAGCAGTGTCGGTGGAAACACCATATATTTT
CASSVGGNTIYF
>TRBJ2-3|TRBV9|TRBD2|-|16
TGTGCCAGCAGCGCGACTAGCGGGAGGGTGGCAGATACGCAGTATTTT
CASSATSGRVADTQYF
>TRBJ2-7|TRBV5-6|-|-|15
TGTGCCAGCACCCTGGGGGCAGGGGACGGTTACGAGCAGTACTTC
CASTLGAGDGYEQYF
>TRBJ2-7|TRBV27|TRBD1|-|14
TGTGCCAGCAGTTGGGACAGGCTTACCTACGAGCAGTACTTC
CASSWDRLTYEQYF
>TRBJ2-2|TRBV7-3|-|-|15
TGTGCCAGCAGCTTAATAGGACAGTTTTCCGGGGAGCTGTTTTTT
CASSLIGQFSGELFF
>TRBJ2-5|TRBV6-1|-|-|13
TGTGCCAGCAGTCTCCGCGGGACGGGTCTTACGAACTTC
CASSLRGTGLTNF
>TRBJ1-2|TRBV29-1|TRBD1|few|14
TGCAGCGTAGTTAGGACAGGGTTAGAGGGTGGCTACACCTTC
CSVVRTGLEGGYTF
>TRBJ1-2|TRBV4-3|TRBD1|-|14
TGCGCCAGCAGTCCGGAGGAGGGGGCCTATGGCTACACCTTC
CASSPEEGAYGYTF
>TRBJ2-7|TRBV28|-|-|16
TGTGCCACCTTTTCCGCGGGAAGTACGGGCTCCTACGAGCAGTACTTC
CATFSAGSTGSYEQYF
>TRBJ2-7|TRBV7-3|-|-|15
TGTGCCAGCAGCTTAATTGGGGGAGGCTCCTACGAGCAGTACTTC
CASSLIGGGSYEQYF
>TRBJ2-1|TRBV9|TRBD2|few|14
TGTGCCAGCAGCCCACTAGCGGGAGGCTCTGAGCAGTTCTTC
CASSPLAGGSEQFF
>TRBJ1-5|TRBV28|TRBD1|-|15
TGTGCCAGCAGTTTACTCCAGGGGGGCAATCAGCCCCAGCATTTT
CASSLLQGGNQPQHF
>TRBJ1-1|TRBV19|-|-|15
TGTGCCAGTAGTCTTCCTGAGAGTATGAACACTGAAGCTTTCTTT
CASSLPESMNTEAFF
>TRBJ2-5|TRBV6-6|-|-|15
TGTGCCAGCAGCTGGGGAGGGGGGCCAGGAGAGACCCAGTACTTC
CASSWGGGPGETQYF
>TRBJ2-7|TRBV15|TRBD1|-|16
TGTGCCACCAGCAGAGCCGGGACAGGGGCCTTTCGCGAGCAGTACTTC
CATSRAGTGAFREQYF
>TRBJ1-4|TRBV7-9|-|-|17
TGTGCCAGCAGCTCCTACGTGGAGAAGGGAGTCAATGAAAAACTGTTTTTT
CASSSYVEKGVNEKLFF
>TRBJ1-4|TRBV2|-|-|14
TGTGCCAGCAGTGAAGGTAGAGCTAATGAAAAACTGTTTTTT
CASSEGRANEKLFF
>TRBJ2-5|TRBV5-4|TRBD2|-|16
TGTGCCAGCAGGGACCCGACTAGCGGGAGAGTCGAGACCCAGTACTTC
CASRDPTSGRVETQYF
>TRBJ2-7|TRBV11-2|-|-|14
TGTGCCAGCAGCCTAGGACAGATCATCTACGAGCAGTACTTC
CASSLGQIIYEQYF
>TRBJ2-2|TRBV6-1|TRBD2|-|15
TGTGCCAGCATCGGGTTAGCGGGAGTCACCGGGGAGCTGTTTTTT
CASIGLAGVTGELFF
>TRBJ2-7|TRBV10-3|TRBD1|few|15
TGTGCCATCGACGCGGACAGGGGAGACACCTACGAGCAGTACTTC
CAIDADRGDTYEQYF
>TRBJ2-7|TRBV7-2|-|-|13
TGTGCCAGCAGCTTAACGGGTCCCTACGAGCAGTACTTC
CASSLTGPYEQYF
>TRBJ1-1|TRBV28|-|-|15
TGTGCCAGCAGACGATCGGGACTCTTGAACACTGAAGCTTTCTTT
CASRRSGLLNTEAFF
>TRBJ2-5|TRBV5-1|TRBD1|-|16
TGCGCCAGCAGCCCGACCCCGGGACAGGGTGGGGAGACCCAGTACTTC
CASSPTPGQGGETQYF
>TRBJ1-1|TRBV6-6|-|-|12
TGTGCCAGCAGTTTTAGAAACACTGAAGCTTTCTTT
CASSFRNTEAFF
>TRBJ1-5|TRBV27|-|-|15
TGTGCCAGCAGTTTAACGGGGGGCAAGGATCAGCCCCAGCATTTT
CASSLTGGKDQPQHF
>TRBJ2-1|TRBV25-1|TRBD2|-|15
TGTGCCAGCAGTGAAAGGCTAGCGGGATTCAATGAGCAGTTCTTC
CASSERLAGFNEQFF
>TRBJ2-1|TRBV6-4|TRBD2|-|14
TGTGCCAGCAAGGGGCTAGCGGATTACAATGAGCAGTTCTTC
CASKGLADYNEQFF
>TRBJ2-7|TRBV7-9|-|-|13
TGTGCCAGCAGCCCGTCTGGCACCTACGAGCAGTACTTC
CASSPSGTYEQYF
>TRBJ2-7|TRBV28|TRBD1|-|13
TGTGCCAGCAGCTTCGGGACAGTATACGAGCAGTACTTC
CASSFGTVYEQYF
>TRBJ2-7|TRBV11-2|TRBD1|-|14
TGTGCCAGCAGCTTAGGGCAGGGGGACTACGAGCAGTACTTC
CASSLGQGDYEQYF
>TRBJ2-7|TRBV7-2|TRBD2|-|14
TGTGCCAGCAGCTTACAGCGGGGAACGGGAGAGCAGTACTTC
CASSLQRGTGEQYF
>TRBJ2-7|TRBV15|TRBD2|-|14
TGTGCCACATGGAGCGGGAGGGGAACCTACGAGCAGTACTTC
CATWSGRGTYEQYF
>TRBJ2-3|TRBV29-1|-|-|13
TGCAGCGTTGATTTATTATCCACAGATACGCAGTATTTT
CSVDLLSTDTQYF
>TRBJ2-7|TRBV6-5|TRBD2|-|16
TGTGCCAGCAGTTACTCAAGTGGGAGGGGTACCTACGAGCAGTACTTC
CASSYSSGRGTYEQYF
>TRBJ2-2|TRBV7-8|-|-|19
TGTGCCAGCAGCTTCCGGTGGCGGAGACCCCATCAAGGGGGCGGGGAGCTGTTTTTT
CASSFRWRRPHQGGGELFF
>TRBJ2-6|TRBV5-1|TRBD1|-|21
TGCGCCAGCAGTCGGAGCCCCGGGACAGGGACCCCCCACTCTGGGGCCAACGTCCTGACTTTC
CASSRSPGTGTPHSGANVLTF
>TRBJ2-1|TRBV15|TRBD1|-|16
TGTGCCACCAGCAGAGATAGGGGGACAGGAGACAATGAGCAGTTCTTC
CATSRDRGTGDNEQFF
>TRBJ1-5|TRBV5-1|-|-|14
TGCGCCAGCACCCACAGGGAAGAGAGACAGCCCCAGCATTTT
CASTHREERQPQHF
>TRBJ2-2|TRBV5-6|TRBD2|-|16
TGTGCCAGCAGCTTTGTCCAGGAGGGAGGGACCGGGGAGCTGTTTTTT
CASSFVQEGGTGELFF
>TRBJ2-5|TRBV4-3|TRBD2|-|17
TGCGCCAGCAGCCAAGATGAGGCGGGAGGTCCCCAAGAGACCCAGTACTTC
CASSQDEAGGPQETQYF
>TRBJ1-5|TRBV4-2|-|few|14
TGTGCCAGCAGCCAGAACGGACTTGATCAGCCCCAGCATTTT
CASSQNGLDQPQHF